The rows below give T cell receptor beta chains drawn from one sample of a study of neurological immune-mediated disorders. TCRdb re-called the 5' RACE reads with MiXCR, one entry per CDR3 protein. Of under 75,000 distinct CDR3 sequences in the sample, 2.5% to 4% were seen once. The sample comprised PBMCs. All receptors come from a woman in her 50s with multiple sclerosis. The CDR3 runs from the conserved cysteine through the conserved F or W. The D gene is left open where the match is weak. Only part of the rows carry a size: once, few, many, or a class if the clone is expanded.

v_gene: TRBV7-2
d_gene: TRBD2
abundance: many
j_gene: TRBJ2-1
CDR3aa: CASSGAGTSGRGGEQFF
CDR3nt: TGTGCCAGCAGCGGTGCGGGGACTAGCGGGAGAGGTGGTGAGCAGTTCTTC

v_gene: TRBV18
d_gene: -
abundance: many
j_gene: TRBJ1-5
CDR3aa: CASNKESNQPQHF
CDR3nt: TGTGCCAGCAACAAGGAGAGCAATCAGCCCCAGCATTTT

v_gene: TRBV28
d_gene: -
abundance: many
j_gene: TRBJ2-6
CDR3aa: CASSGGGTGANVLTF
CDR3nt: TGTGCCAGCAGTGGAGGGGGTACTGGGGCCAACGTCCTGACTTTC

v_gene: TRBV6-2/TRBV6-3
d_gene: TRBD2
abundance: many
j_gene: TRBJ2-3
CDR3aa: CASRPGLAGGYRTDTQYF
CDR3nt: TGTGCCAGCAGACCGGGACTAGCGGGGGGGTACCGCACAGATACGCAGTATTTT

v_gene: TRBV5-1
d_gene: -
abundance: many
j_gene: TRBJ2-1
CDR3aa: CASTSGASDRNEQFF
CDR3nt: TGCGCCAGCACCTCCGGGGCTAGCGATAGGAATGAGCAGTTCTTC

v_gene: TRBV12-3/TRBV12-4
d_gene: TRBD2
abundance: many
j_gene: TRBJ2-4
CDR3aa: CASSPSGGKNIQYF
CDR3nt: TGTGCCAGCAGTCCTAGCGGGGGGAAAAACATTCAGTACTTC

v_gene: TRBV20-1
d_gene: TRBD2
abundance: -
j_gene: TRBJ2-5
CDR3aa: CSARLAGGVETQYF
CDR3nt: TGCAGTGCTAGACTAGCGGGAGGAGTGGAGACCCAGTACTTC

v_gene: TRBV29-1
d_gene: -
abundance: many
j_gene: TRBJ1-1
CDR3aa: CSVFLQGGGKTEAFF
CDR3nt: TGCAGCGTTTTCTTACAGGGAGGGGGGAAAACTGAAGCTTTCTTT

v_gene: TRBV6-2/TRBV6-3
d_gene: TRBD2
abundance: many
j_gene: TRBJ2-3
CDR3aa: CASSPPPGLGPSGGMIPDTQYF
CDR3nt: TGTGCCAGCAGTCCCCCTCCGGGCCTCGGACCTAGCGGGGGAATGATCCCAGATACGCAGTATTTT

v_gene: TRBV20-1
d_gene: -
abundance: many
j_gene: TRBJ2-7
CDR3aa: CSARAEPHRAPVLQYF
CDR3nt: TGCAGTGCTAGAGCCGAGCCCCACCGGGCCCCAGTCTTGCAGTACTTC